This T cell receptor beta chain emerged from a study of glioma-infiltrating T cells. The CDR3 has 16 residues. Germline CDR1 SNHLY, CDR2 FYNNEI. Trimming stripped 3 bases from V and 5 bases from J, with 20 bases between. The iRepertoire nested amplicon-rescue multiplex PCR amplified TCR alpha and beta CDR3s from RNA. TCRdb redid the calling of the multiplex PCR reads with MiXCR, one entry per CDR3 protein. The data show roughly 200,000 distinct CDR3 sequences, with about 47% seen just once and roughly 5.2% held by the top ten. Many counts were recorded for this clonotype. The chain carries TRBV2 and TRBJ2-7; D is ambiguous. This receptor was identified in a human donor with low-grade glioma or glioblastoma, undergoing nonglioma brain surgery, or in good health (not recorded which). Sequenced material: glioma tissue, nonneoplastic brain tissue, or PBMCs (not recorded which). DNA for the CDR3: TGTGCCAGCAGTGATGGTTTCCAGATCCGATCCCACGAGCAGTACTTC. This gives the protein CASSDGFQIRSHEQYF.